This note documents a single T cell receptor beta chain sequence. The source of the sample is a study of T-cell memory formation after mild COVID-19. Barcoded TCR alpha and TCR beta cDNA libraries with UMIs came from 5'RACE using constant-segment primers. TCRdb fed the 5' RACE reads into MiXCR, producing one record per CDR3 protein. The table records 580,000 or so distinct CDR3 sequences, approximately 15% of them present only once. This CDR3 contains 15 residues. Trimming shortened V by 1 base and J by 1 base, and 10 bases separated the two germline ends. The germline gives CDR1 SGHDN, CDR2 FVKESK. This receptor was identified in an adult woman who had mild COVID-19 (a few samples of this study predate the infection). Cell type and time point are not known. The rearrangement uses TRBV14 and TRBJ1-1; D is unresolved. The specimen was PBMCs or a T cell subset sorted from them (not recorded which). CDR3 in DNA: TGTGCCAGCAGCCAAGGGTTTTCAGCGAACACTGAAGCTTTCTTT. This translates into CASSQGFSANTEAFF.